This TCR beta chain was obtained from a study of cytomegalovirus exposure and HLA in healthy donors. Study conclusions and caveats: Subsequent analysis showed first-cohort TCR clusters tending to co-occur in 120 validation repertoires.

Germline lookup yields CDR1 GTSNPN and CDR2 SVGIG (reference sequence). This CDR3 region has 14 residues. Trimming cost V 7 bases and J 7 bases; bases outside gene matches: 13. Regarding this clone: Its specificity is unknown.

Produced via immunoSEQ multiplex PCR; TCRdb's table is partial and in-frame only. The table records fewer than 120,000 clones, around 89% of them present only once. The sequence derives from a woman in her twenties or thirties in good health and CMV-seropositive. Sequencing was performed on PBMCs. This chain joins TRBV30 and TRBJ2-1, with 7 bases identical to TRBD2. CDR3 in amino acids: CASNAGEVVNEQFF. The CDR3 DNA reads as TGTGCCTCCAACGCGGGAGAAGTAGTAAATGAGCAGTTCTTC.